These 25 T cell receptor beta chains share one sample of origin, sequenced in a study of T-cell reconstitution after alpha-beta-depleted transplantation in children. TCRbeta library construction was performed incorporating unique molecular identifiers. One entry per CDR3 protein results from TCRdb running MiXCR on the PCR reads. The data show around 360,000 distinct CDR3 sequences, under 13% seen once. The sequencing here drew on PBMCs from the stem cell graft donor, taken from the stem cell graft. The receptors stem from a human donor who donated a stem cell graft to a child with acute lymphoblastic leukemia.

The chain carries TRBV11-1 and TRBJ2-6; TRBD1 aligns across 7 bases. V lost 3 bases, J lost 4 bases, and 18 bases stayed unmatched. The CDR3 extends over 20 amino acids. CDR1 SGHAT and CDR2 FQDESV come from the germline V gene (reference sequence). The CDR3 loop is CASSFVQVRDRVPGANVLTF. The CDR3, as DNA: TGTGCCAGCAGCTTTGTTCAGGTCCGAGACAGGGTACCGGGGGCCAACGTCCTGACTTTC.

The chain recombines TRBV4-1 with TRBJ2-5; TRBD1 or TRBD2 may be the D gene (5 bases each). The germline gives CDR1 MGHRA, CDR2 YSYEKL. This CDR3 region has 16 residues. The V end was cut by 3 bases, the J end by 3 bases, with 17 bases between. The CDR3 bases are TGCGCCAGCAGCCATGCGGTAGGAAGGGGAGAAGAGACCCAGTACTTC. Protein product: CASSHAVGRGEETQYF.

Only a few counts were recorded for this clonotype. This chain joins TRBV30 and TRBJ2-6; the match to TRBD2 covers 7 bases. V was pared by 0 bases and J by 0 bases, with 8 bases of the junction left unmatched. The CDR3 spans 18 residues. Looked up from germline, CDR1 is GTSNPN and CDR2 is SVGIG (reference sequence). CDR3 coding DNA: TGTGCCTGGAGTGTACGGGGGGTGGCATTCTCTGGGGCCAACGTCCTGACTTTC. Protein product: CAWSVRGVAFSGANVLTF.

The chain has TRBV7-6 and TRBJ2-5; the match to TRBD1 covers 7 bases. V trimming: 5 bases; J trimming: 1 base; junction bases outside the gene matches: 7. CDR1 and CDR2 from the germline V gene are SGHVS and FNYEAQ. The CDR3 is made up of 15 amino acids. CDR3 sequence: CASSDARDSQETQYF. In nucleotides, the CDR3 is TGTGCCAGCAGCGACGCCCGGGACAGCCAAGAGACCCAGTACTTC. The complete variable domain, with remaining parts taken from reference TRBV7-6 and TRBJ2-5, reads GAGVSQSPRYKVTKRGQDVALRCDPISGHVSLYWYRQALGQGPEFLTYFNYEAQQDKSGLPNDRFSAERPEGSISTLTIQRTEQRDSAMYRCASSDARDSQETQYFGPGTRLLVL.

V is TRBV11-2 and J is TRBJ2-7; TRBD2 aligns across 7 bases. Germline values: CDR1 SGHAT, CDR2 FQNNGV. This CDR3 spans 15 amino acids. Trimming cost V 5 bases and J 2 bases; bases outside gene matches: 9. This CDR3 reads CASSDLRRGTYEQYF. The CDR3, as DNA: TGTGCCAGCAGCGATCTGCGGCGGGGGACCTACGAGCAGTACTTC. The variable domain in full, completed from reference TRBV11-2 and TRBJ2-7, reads EAGVAQSPRYKIIEKRQSVAFWCNPISGHATLYWYQQILGQGPKLLIQFQNNGVVDDSQLPKDRFSAERLKGVDSTLKIQPAKLEDSAVYLCASSDLRRGTYEQYFGPGTRLTVT.

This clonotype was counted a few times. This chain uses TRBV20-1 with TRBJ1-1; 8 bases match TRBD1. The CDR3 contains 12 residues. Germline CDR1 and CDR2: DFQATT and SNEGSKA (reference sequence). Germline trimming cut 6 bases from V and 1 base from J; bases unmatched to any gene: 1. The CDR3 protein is CSADRENTEAFF. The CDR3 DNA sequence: TGCAGTGCGGACAGGGAGAACACTGAAGCTTTCTTT.

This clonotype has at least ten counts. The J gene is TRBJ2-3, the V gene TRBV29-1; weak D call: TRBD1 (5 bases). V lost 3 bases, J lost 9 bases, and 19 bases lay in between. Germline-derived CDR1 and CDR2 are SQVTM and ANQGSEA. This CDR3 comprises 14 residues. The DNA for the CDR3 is TGCAGCGTTGATGGCGGAAGGGTTTCAGGGACGCAGTATTTT. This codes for CSVDGGRVSGTQYF.

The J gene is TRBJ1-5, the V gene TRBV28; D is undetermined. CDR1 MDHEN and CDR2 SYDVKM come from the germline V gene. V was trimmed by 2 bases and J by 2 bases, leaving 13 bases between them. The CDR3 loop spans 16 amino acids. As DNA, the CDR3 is TGTGCCAGCAGTTTAAGGGTCCCGTTTGGCAATCAGCCCCAGCATTTT. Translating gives CASSLRVPFGNQPQHF.

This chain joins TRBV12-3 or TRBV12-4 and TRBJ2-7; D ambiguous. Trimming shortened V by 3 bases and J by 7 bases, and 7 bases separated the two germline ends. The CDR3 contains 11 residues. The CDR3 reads CASSLLSEQYF. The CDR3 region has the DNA TGTGCCAGCAGTTTGTTATCGGAGCAGTACTTC.

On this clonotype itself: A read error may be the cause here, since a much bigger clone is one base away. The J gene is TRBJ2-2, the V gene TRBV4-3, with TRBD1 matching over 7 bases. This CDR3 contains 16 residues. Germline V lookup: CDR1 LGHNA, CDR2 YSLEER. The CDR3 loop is CASSPRAGGSTGDLFF. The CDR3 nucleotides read TGCGCCAGCAGCCCCCGGGCAGGGGGATCCACCGGGGACCTGTTTTTT.

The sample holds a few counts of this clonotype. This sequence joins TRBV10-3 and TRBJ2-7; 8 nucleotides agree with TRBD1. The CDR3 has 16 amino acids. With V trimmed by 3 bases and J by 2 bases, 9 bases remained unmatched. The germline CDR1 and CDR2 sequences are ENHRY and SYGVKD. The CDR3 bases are TGTGCCATCAGTGAACCCCCGGGACAGGCTACCTACGAGCAGTACTTC. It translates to CAISEPPGQATYEQYF.

The CDR3 region is CASSEYTRSPGAFF. The CDR3, as DNA: TGTGCCAGCAGTGAATATACAAGGAGCCCGGGAGCTTTCTTT. The rearrangement links TRBV2 to TRBJ1-1; D is undetermined. V lost 2 bases, J lost 10 bases, and 17 bases lay in between. The CDR3 has 14 amino acids. Germline V CDR1 and CDR2: SNHLY, FYNNEI. Complete variable domain (other parts from reference TRBV2 and TRBJ1-1): EPEVTQTPSHQVTQMGQEVILRCVPISNHLYFYWYRQILGQKVEFLVSFYNNEISEKSEIFDDQFSVERPDGSNFTLKIRSTKLEDSAMYFCASSEYTRSPGAFFGQGTRLTVV.

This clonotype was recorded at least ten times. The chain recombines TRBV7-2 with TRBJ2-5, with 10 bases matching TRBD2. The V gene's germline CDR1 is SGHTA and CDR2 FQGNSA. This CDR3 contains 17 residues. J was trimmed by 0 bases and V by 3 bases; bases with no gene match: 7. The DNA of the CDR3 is TGTGCCAGCAGCTTCAGGCTAGCGGGAGCCCACCAAGAGACCCAGTACTTC. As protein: CASSFRLAGAHQETQYF.

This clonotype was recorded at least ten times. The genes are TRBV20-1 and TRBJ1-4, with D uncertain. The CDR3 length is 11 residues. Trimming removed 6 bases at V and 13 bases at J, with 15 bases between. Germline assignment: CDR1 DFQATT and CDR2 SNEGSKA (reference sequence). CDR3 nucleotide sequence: TGCAGTGCCTTTGTCCCGCCCGCACTGTTTTTT. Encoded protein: CSAFVPPALFF.

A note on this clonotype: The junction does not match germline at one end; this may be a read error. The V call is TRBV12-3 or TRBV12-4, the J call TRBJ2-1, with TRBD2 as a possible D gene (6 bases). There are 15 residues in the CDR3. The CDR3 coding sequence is TGTACCAGCAGTCGAGGGCGAGCGGAGGGCGGGGAGCAGTTCTTC. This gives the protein CTSSRGRAEGGEQFF.

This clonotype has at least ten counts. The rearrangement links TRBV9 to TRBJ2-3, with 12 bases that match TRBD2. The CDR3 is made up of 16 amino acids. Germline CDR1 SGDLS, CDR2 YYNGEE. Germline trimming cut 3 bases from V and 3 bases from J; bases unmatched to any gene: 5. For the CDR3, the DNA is TGTGCCAGCAGCGCCCTAGCGGGAGGGCCGACAGATACGCAGTATTTT. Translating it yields CASSALAGGPTDTQYF.

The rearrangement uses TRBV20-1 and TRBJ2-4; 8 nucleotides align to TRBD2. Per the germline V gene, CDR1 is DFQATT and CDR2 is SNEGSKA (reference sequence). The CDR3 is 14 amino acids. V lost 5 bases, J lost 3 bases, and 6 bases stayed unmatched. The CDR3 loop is CSALTSVLKNIQYF. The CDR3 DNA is TGCAGTGCTTTGACTAGCGTCCTCAAAAACATTCAGTACTTC.

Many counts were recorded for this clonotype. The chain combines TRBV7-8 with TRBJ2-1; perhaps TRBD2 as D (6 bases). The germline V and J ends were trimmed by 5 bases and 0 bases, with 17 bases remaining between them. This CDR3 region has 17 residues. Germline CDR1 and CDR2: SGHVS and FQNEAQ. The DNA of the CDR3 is TGTGCCAGCAGCCCGAGGGACGGGAGAACCTCCTACAATGAGCAGTTCTTC. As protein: CASSPRDGRTSYNEQFF.

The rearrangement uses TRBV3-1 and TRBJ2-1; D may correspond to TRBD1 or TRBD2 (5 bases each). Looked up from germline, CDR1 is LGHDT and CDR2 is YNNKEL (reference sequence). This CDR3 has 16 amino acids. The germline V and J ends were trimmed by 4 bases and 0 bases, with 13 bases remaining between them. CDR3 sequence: CASSLPGRSSYNEQFF. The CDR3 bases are TGTGCCAGCAGCCTCCCGGGACGAAGCTCCTACAATGAGCAGTTCTTC.

CDR3 nucleotide sequence: TGTGCCAGCAGCCCGGAAAGCACAGATACGCAGTATTTT. It encodes CASSPESTDTQYF. The chain is built from TRBV14 and TRBJ2-3; D not resolved. In germline, CDR1 is SGHDN, CDR2 FVKESK. V was pared by 4 bases and J by 0 bases, with 5 bases between. This CDR3 spans 13 amino acids. The whole variable domain, filled in from reference TRBV14 and TRBJ2-3, reads EAGVTQFPSHSVIEKGQTVTLRCDPISGHDNLYWYRRVMGKEIKFLLHFVKESKQDESGMPNNRFLAERTGGTYSTLKVQPAELEDSGVYFCASSPESTDTQYFGPGTRLTVL.

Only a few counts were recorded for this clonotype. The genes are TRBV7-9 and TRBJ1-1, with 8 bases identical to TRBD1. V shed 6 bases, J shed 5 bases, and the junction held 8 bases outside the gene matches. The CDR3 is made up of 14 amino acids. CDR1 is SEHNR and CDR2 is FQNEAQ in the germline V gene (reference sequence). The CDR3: CASREAGGETEAFF. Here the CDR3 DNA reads TGTGCCAGCAGGGAGGCAGGGGGCGAGACTGAAGCTTTCTTT.

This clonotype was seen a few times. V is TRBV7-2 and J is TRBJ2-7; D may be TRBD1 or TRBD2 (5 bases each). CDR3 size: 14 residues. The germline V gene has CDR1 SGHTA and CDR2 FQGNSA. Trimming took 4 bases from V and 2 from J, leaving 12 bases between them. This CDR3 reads CASSSGAPPYEQYF. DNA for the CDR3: TGTGCCAGCAGCTCCGGGGCCCCGCCCTACGAGCAGTACTTC. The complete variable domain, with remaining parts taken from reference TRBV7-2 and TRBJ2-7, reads GAGVSQSPSNKVTEKGKDVELRCDPISGHTALYWYRQSLGQGLEFLIYFQGNSAPDKSGLPSDRFSAERTGGSVSTLTIQRTQQEDSAVYLCASSSGAPPYEQYFGPGTRLTVT.

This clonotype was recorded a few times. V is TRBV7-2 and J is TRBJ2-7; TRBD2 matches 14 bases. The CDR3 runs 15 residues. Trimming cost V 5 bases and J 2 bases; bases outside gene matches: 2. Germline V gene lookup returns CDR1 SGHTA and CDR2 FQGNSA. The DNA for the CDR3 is TGTGCCAGCAGCACGACTAGCGGGGGGGCCTACGAGCAGTACTTC. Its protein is CASSTTSGGAYEQYF. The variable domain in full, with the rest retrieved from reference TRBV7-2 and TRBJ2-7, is GAGVSQSPSNKVTEKGKDVELRCDPISGHTALYWYRQSLGQGLEFLIYFQGNSAPDKSGLPSDRFSAERTGGSVSTLTIQRTQQEDSAVYLCASSTTSGGAYEQYFGPGTRLTVT.

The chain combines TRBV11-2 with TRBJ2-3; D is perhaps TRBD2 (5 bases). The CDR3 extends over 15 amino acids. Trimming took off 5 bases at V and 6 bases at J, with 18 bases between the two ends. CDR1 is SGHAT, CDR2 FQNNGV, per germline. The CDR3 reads CASSVGGSRRDTQYF. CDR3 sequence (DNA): TGTGCCAGCAGCGTTGGCGGGTCCCGCCGGGATACGCAGTATTTT.

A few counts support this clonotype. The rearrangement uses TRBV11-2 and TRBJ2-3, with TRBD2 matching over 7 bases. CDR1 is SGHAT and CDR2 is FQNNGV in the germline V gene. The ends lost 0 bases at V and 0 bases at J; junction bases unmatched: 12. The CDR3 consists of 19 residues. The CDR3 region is CASSLDIWGGKGSTDTQYF. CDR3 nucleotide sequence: TGTGCCAGCAGCTTAGATATCTGGGGGGGGAAAGGAAGCACAGATACGCAGTATTTT.